The 22 T cell receptor beta chains below were found in one sample sequenced in a study of shared clonotypes between healthy human individuals. As defined, naive CD8 cells were CD45RO-negative and positively selected for CCR7, with terminally differentiated effector memory CD45RA+ cells excluded. Using immunoSEQ multiplex PCR, the repertoire was profiled, and TCRdb retains in-frame clones only, with some absent. The sample includes 1.5 million to 2.5 million clones, about 95% of them seen just once. Sequencing was carried out using naive CD8+ T cells sorted from blood. The receptors originated from a young man in good health.

The rearrangement uses TRBV5-6 and TRBJ2-7; either TRBD1 or TRBD2 may supply D (5 bases each). The CDR3 covers 14 residues. Germline CDR1 SGHDT, CDR2 YYEEEE. V lost 4 bases and J 3 bases, leaving 14 bases between the germline ends. CDR3 loop: CASSRDRILYEQYF. In nucleotides, the CDR3 is TGTGCCAGCAGCCGGGACCGGATCCTCTACGAGCAGTACTTC.

The chain uses TRBV4-3 and TRBJ2-7, with unresolved D. The CDR3 runs to 16 residues. Looked up from germline, CDR1 is LGHNA and CDR2 is YSLEER. The germline V and J ends were trimmed by 0 bases and 3 bases, with 15 bases remaining between them. The CDR3 sequence: CASSQELGLSGYEQYF. CDR3 in DNA: TGCGCCAGCAGCCAAGAGTTAGGTCTAAGTGGCTACGAGCAGTACTTC.

This clone occurred once. This sequence joins TRBV30 and TRBJ2-3; D might be TRBD2 (5 bases). Germline V gene sequence: CDR1 GTSNPN, CDR2 SVGIG (reference sequence). This CDR3 spans 14 amino acids. Trimming removed 2 bases from V and 4 bases from J, with 13 bases in between. As DNA, the CDR3 is TGTGCCTGGAGTCGCGCGCGGGTGGCAGATACGCAGTATTTT. Its translation: CAWSRARVADTQYF.

This chain connects TRBV27 to TRBJ2-1; D may correspond to TRBD1 or TRBD2 (6 bases each). Trimming pared 2 bases from V and 6 bases from J, leaving 17 bases between. The CDR3 has 16 amino acids. The germline V gene has CDR1 MNHEY and CDR2 SMNVEV (reference sequence). CDR3 residues: CASSLVGGAGSNEQFF. The CDR3 DNA sequence: TGTGCCAGCAGTTTAGTGGGGGGCGCCGGGAGCAATGAGCAGTTCTTC.

The chain couples TRBV10-2 to TRBJ2-7; the D is unclear. Trimming took 7 bases from V and 3 from J, leaving 7 bases between them. The CDR3 consists of 11 residues. CDR1 and CDR2 (germline): WSHSY, SAAADI. Written as DNA, the CDR3 is TGCGCCAGCACTAACCTCTACGAGCAGTACTTC. Translated: CASTNLYEQYF.

The V call is TRBV7-6, the J call TRBJ1-1; 12 bases align to TRBD1. This CDR3 has 16 residues. The V gene's germline CDR1 is SGHVS and CDR2 FNYEAQ. V was pared by 1 base and J by 7 bases, with 7 bases of the junction left unmatched. In nucleotides, the CDR3 is TGTGCCAGCAGCTTAGATTGGGGACAGGGGGCTCTTGAAGCTTTCTTT. This gives the protein CASSLDWGQGALEAFF.

The genes are TRBV19 and TRBJ1-6; 7 nucleotides line up with TRBD1. With 6 bases clipped from V and 10 bases from J, the junction kept 9 bases outside the gene matches. Germline V gives CDR1 LNHDA, CDR2 SQIVND (reference sequence). This CDR3 is 14 amino acids long. The CDR3 region has the DNA TGTGCCAGTAGCATGACAGGGTTTGGGTCACCCCTCCACTTT. Residues: CASSMTGFGSPLHF. The full variable domain, with the rest looked up from reference TRBV19 and TRBJ1-6, is DGGITQSPKYLFRKEGQNVTLSCEQNLNHDAMYWYRQDPGQGLRLIYYSQIVNDFQKGDIAEGYSVSREKKESFPLTVTSAQKNPTAFYLCASSMTGFGSPLHFGNGTRLTVT.

This chain links TRBV30 with TRBJ2-2; D is unclear. V was cut by 2 bases and J by 3 bases, with 7 bases left in between. This CDR3 spans 13 amino acids. CDR1 and CDR2 (germline): GTSNPN, SVGIG (reference sequence). The CDR3 here is CAWSTGYTGELFF. The CDR3 DNA reads TGTGCCTGGAGTACCGGATACACCGGGGAGCTGTTTTTT.

The chain links TRBV27 to TRBJ1-5; no reliable D call. V gave up 0 bases and J gave up 1 base, with 13 bases separating them. The CDR3 is 17 residues long. Germline V lookup: CDR1 MNHEY, CDR2 SMNVEV (reference sequence). CDR3 loop: CASSLSSRALSNQPQHF. CDR3 sequence (DNA): TGTGCCAGCAGTTTATCTTCGCGGGCCCTGAGCAATCAGCCCCAGCATTTT.

Points on this clone: At the DNA level, this CDR3 is encoded by other sequences in the same sample as well. The rearrangement uses TRBV27 and TRBJ2-7; D remains ambiguous. Trimming removed 2 bases at V and 2 bases at J, with 7 bases between. CDR1 is MNHEY and CDR2 is SMNVEV in the germline V gene (reference sequence). CDR3 length equals 13 residues. CDR3 amino acids: CASSLKRTYEQYF. The CDR3 bases are TGTGCCAGCAGTTTAAAAAGGACCTACGAGCAGTACTTC.

The chain has TRBV10-2 and TRBJ2-3; D is possibly TRBD2 (6 bases). The CDR3 is 11 amino acids. Germline V gene sequence: CDR1 WSHSY, CDR2 SAAADI. The ends were cut back, 2 bases at V and 10 bases at J, with 7 bases in the middle. The CDR3 reads CASSEGGAQYF. The CDR3 coding sequence is TGCGCCAGCAGTGAGGGAGGGGCGCAGTATTTT.

The rearrangement links TRBV11-2 to TRBJ2-3, with no clear D. Trimming took 2 bases from V and 1 from J, leaving 10 bases between them. The germline CDR1 and CDR2 sequences are SGHAT and FQNNGV. This CDR3 region has 15 residues. The CDR3, as DNA: TGTGCCAGCAGCTTACGGTTAATCGGCACAGATACGCAGTATTTT. This gives the protein CASSLRLIGTDTQYF.

This chain uses TRBV5-6 with TRBJ1-4; weak D call: TRBD1 (5 bases). CDR1 and CDR2 from the germline V gene are SGHDT and YYEEEE. The V end was cut by 5 bases, the J end by 7 bases, with 12 bases between. The CDR3 is 13 amino acids. The CDR3 DNA is TGTGCCAGCAGTTACGGGGCGGCTGAAAAACTGTTTTTT. Amino acids: CASSYGAAEKLFF.

This clone was seen once. J is TRBJ2-7 and V is TRBV5-1; TRBD1 matches at 9 bases. The germline gives CDR1 SGHRS, CDR2 YFSETQ. V dropped 6 bases and J dropped 3; count of bases not matched to a gene: 4. The CDR3 totals 13 residues. CDR3 sequence reads: CASTMGQGYEQYF. CDR3 sequence (DNA): TGCGCCAGCACTATGGGACAGGGCTACGAGCAGTACTTC.

The J gene is TRBJ2-2, the V gene TRBV19; either TRBD1 or TRBD2 may fit D (5 bases each). The germline V and J ends were trimmed by 3 bases and 7 bases, with 9 bases remaining between them. The CDR3 covers 13 residues. The germline V gene has CDR1 LNHDA and CDR2 SQIVND (reference sequence). This chain's CDR3 is CASSILGVGELFF. As DNA, the CDR3 is TGTGCCAGTAGTATTTTGGGGGTCGGGGAGCTGTTTTTT.

About this clone itself: The same CDR3 also results from other DNA sequences found in this sample. V gene TRBV27 combines with J gene TRBJ2-5; 8 nucleotides agree with TRBD2. V gave up 5 bases and J gave up 4 bases; unmatched junction bases: 6. This CDR3 contains 14 residues. Germline values: CDR1 MNHEY, CDR2 SMNVEV (reference sequence). CDR3 protein: CASSPREGGETQYF. The CDR3, as DNA: TGTGCCAGCAGTCCTCGGGAGGGGGGAGAGACCCAGTACTTC.

The chain is built from TRBV5-1 and TRBJ2-7; D remains ambiguous. V was pared by 4 bases and J by 2 bases, with 13 bases between. Germline V lookup: CDR1 SGHRS, CDR2 YFSETQ. The CDR3 is 14 amino acids. CDR3: CASSLRVFPYEQYF. The CDR3 nucleotides are TGCGCCAGCAGCCTAAGAGTCTTCCCCTACGAGCAGTACTTC.

This clone was observed once. This rearrangement joins TRBV13 to TRBJ2-7; 12 bases map to TRBD2. Germline V gene lookup returns CDR1 PRHDT and CDR2 FYEKMQ (reference sequence). The CDR3 loop spans 18 amino acids. V shed 5 bases and J 0 bases; nucleotides not matched to a gene: 11. CDR3 DNA: TGTGCCAGCAGCCCTCTTCGACTAGCGGGGGCTTACTCCTACGAGCAGTACTTC. It specifies CASSPLRLAGAYSYEQYF.

This rearrangement joins TRBV11-2 to TRBJ2-1; tentative D call: TRBD1 (5 bases). The CDR3 contains 16 residues. Between the trimmed V and J ends, which lost 1 base and 7 bases, there was a span of 17 bases. Germline V gene data show CDR1 as SGHAT and CDR2 as FQNNGV. The DNA for the CDR3 is TGTGCCAGCAGCTTAGGTCCGCGACAGAGAAGGAATGAGCAGTTCTTC. This codes for CASSLGPRQRRNEQFF.

Turning to this clone: Given the absence of the conserved phenylalanine or tryptophan at the CDR3 end, a read error is likely. Because the CDR3's place on the DNA is in doubt, the DNA is left out and the CDR3 is given as listed by TCRdb. The CDR3 loop reads CAAQGHSLD. V and J are TRBV5-1 and TRBJ1-2; TRBD1, the table's D call, lacks a check against the DNA. Germline CDR1 reads SGHRS; CDR2 reads YFSETQ. Including both end residues, the CDR3 is 9 amino acids long.

The chain employs TRBV6-1 and TRBJ2-7, with unresolved D. This CDR3 region has 16 residues. Germline values: CDR1 MNHNS, CDR2 SASEGT. Trimming removed 0 bases from V and 6 bases from J, with 18 bases in between. This CDR3 is CASSEAPRAAGREQYF. DNA of the CDR3: TGTGCCAGCAGTGAAGCTCCACGTGCAGCCGGCCGCGAGCAGTACTTC.

The V and J genes are TRBV29-1 and TRBJ2-7; 7 nucleotides line up with TRBD2. Germline V lookup: CDR1 SQVTM, CDR2 ANQGSEA. V dropped 2 bases and J dropped 2; count of bases not matched to a gene: 9. CDR3 length equals 15 residues. The CDR3, as DNA: TGCAGCGTTGAACGTTTCGAGCGGGGAACCTACGAGCAGTACTTC. This codes for CSVERFERGTYEQYF.